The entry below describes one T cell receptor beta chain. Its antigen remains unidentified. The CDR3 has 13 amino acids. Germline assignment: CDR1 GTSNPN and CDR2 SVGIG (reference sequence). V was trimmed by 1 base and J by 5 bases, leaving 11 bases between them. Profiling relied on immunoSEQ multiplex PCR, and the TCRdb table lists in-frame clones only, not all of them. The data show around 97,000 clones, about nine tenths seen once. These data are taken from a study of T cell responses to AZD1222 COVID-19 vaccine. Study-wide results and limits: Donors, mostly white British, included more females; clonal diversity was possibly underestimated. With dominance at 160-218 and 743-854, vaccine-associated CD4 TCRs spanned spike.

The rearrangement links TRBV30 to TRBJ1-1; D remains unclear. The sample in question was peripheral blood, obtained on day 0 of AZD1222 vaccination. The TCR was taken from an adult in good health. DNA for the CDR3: TGTGCCTGGAGTGCCCTAACCGGTACTGAAGCTTTCTTT. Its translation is CAWSALTGTEAFF.